The next 10 T cell receptor beta chains were all read from a single sample in a study of tumor-infiltrating lymphocytes in primary liver carcinoma (dated by TCRdb to about 2017). Total RNA and DNA were co-extracted without cell sorting from approximately 22-30 mg of bulk tissue using the AllPrep DNA/RNA mini kit. The run used an Illumina HiSeq 2500. A constant-region primer and ProtoScript II reverse transcriptase were used to reverse-transcribe TCRbeta-specific cDNA from about 0.55 ug total RNA. Three nested multiplex PCR rounds, following a slightly modified ARM-PCR procedure, were used to build the TCRbeta libraries. Each of the first two PCR rounds ran for about 9 cycles and used multiplex TRBV1-TRBV30 forward primers together with a Cbeta reverse primer. The public reads were reprocessed in TCRdb via fastp at Q25 and MiXCR, keeping in-frame beta chains. Each entry merges the rows of one CDR3 protein and shows their most common DNA and genes. The sample yields roughly 120,000 distinct CDR3 sequences; 55% to 75% were counted once. The ten largest make up about 8% of the sample.

Sequenced material: liver tumor tissue from sampling region 3. The cell subset or site label corresponds to: tumor region T3, left-lateral pole. These receptor sequences come from a woman aged 60 to 75 with primary liver carcinoma and hepatitis B virus infection.

Points on this clonotype: Germline and junction disagree at one end, which may indicate a read error. The chain combines TRBV12-3 or TRBV12-4 with TRBJ2-1; no reliable D call. The CDR3 extends over 15 amino acids. The CDR3 is CVSTTVLSSYIGQFF. In DNA form, the CDR3 reads TGTGTCAGCACCACCGTACTAAGCTCCTACATTGGGCAGTTCTTC.

About this clonotype itself: Germline and junction disagree at one end, which may indicate a read error. The chain joins TRBV6-6 to TRBJ2-5; no clear D. Germline V gene lookup returns CDR1 MNHNY and CDR2 SVGAGI (reference sequence). The CDR3 length is 12 residues. Here the CDR3 DNA reads TGTACCAGCAGTTACTCCAGAGAGTCCCAGTACTTC. Translating gives CTSSYSRESQYF.

As regards this clonotype: A much larger clonotype is one base distant, so this may be a read error. The V and J genes are TRBV12-3 or TRBV12-4 and TRBJ2-1; 9 positions agree with TRBD2. CDR3 length equals 14 residues. The CDR3 DNA reads TGTGTCACCCCAGGCGCTAGCGGGAACAATGAGCAGTTCTTC. It is translated as CVTPGASGNNEQFF.

Many counts were recorded for this clonotype. The gene calls are TRBV4-2 and TRBJ2-3; TRBD2 agrees at 11 bases. J lost 6 bases, V lost 1 base, and 15 bases had no gene match. The CDR3 runs 19 residues. Germline V lookup: CDR1 LGHNA, CDR2 YNFKEQ. The CDR3 loop is CASSQVGGLAGGLGDTQYF. The CDR3 nucleotides read TGTGCCAGCAGCCAAGTAGGAGGGCTAGCGGGAGGCCTCGGGGATACGCAGTATTTT.

The chain is built from TRBV5-1 and TRBJ1-1; 7 bases fit TRBD1. The V segment lost 3 bases and the J segment 6 bases; nucleotides outside the gene matches: 8. The V gene's germline CDR1 is SGHRS and CDR2 YFSETQ. The CDR3 is 14 residues long. CDR3 coding DNA: TGCGCCAGCAGCTCACAGGGGTTGGACGCTGAAGCTTTCTTT. Translation gives CASSSQGLDAEAFF.

Remarks on this clonotype: An end of the junction differs from the germline gene, which may be a read error. V usage is TRBV10-3 and J usage is TRBJ2-4, with D possibly being TRBD1 (5 bases). This CDR3 region has 14 residues. Germline CDR1 and CDR2: ENHRY and SYGVKD. CDR3: CAISDGAARNVQYF. In DNA form, the CDR3 reads TGTGCCATCAGTGATGGGGCAGCCAGAAACGTTCAGTACTTC.

Note on this clonotype: One junction end disagrees with the germline gene, perhaps due to a read error. V usage is TRBV11-2 and J usage is TRBJ2-3, with 9 bases aligning to TRBD2. The germline V gene has CDR1 SGHAT and CDR2 FQNNGV. The CDR3 loop spans 16 amino acids. The CDR3 loop reads CASSLGLAGLADTRYF. The CDR3 bases are TGTGCCAGCAGCCTAGGGCTAGCGGGATTAGCAGATACGCGGTATTTT.

A word on this clonotype: A much larger clone lies one base from this, so it may be a read error. This rearrangement joins TRBV6-2 or TRBV6-3 to TRBJ2-2, with 8 bases lining up with TRBD1. CDR3 length: 14 amino acids. Germline V gene lookup returns CDR1 MNHEY and CDR2 SVGEGT. CDR3 coding DNA: TGTGCCAGCCACCGACAGGGGAACACCGGGGAGCCGTTTTTT. This translates into CASHRQGNTGEPFF.

Points on this clonotype: A much bigger clone sits one base away, suggesting this may be a read error. The chain joins TRBV5-6 to TRBJ2-2; 9 bases map to TRBD2. The CDR3 contains 16 residues. Germline-derived CDR1 and CDR2 are SGHDT and YYEEEE. Trimming took 0 bases from V and 4 from J; bases not matched to a gene: 4. The CDR3 here is CASSLELSGSTGELFF. CDR3 bases: TGTGCCAGCAGCTTGGAACTTAGCGGGAGCACCGGGGAGCTGTTTTTT.

The chain couples TRBV12-3 or TRBV12-4 to TRBJ2-7; D may correspond to TRBD1 or TRBD2 (6 bases each). CDR3 size: 15 residues. V lost 7 bases and J 2 bases, leaving 18 bases between the germline ends. CDR3 loop: CASNSYGGQTYEQYF. The CDR3 region has the DNA TGTGCCAGCAACTCTTATGGGGGGCAGACCTACGAGCAGTACTTC.